Listed below are T cell receptor beta chains from one sample, sequenced in a study of CD4+ T cells in melanoma. Assay: immunoSEQ multiplex PCR; the TCRdb copy retains only in-frame clones and omits some. The table records roughly 15,000 clones, 76% of them present only once. The sequencing input was cells from a culture (not recorded whether cultured in vitro). These receptors came from a human donor with melanoma. Both conserved end residues are part of each CDR3. Fields, in order: clone size, D gene, V gene, J gene, CDR3 protein, CDR3 DNA. The D gene is left open where the match is weak. Size is stated for part of the rows, as once, few or many counts, or as a class when the clone is expanded.

clone size: -
D gene: TRBD1
V gene: TRBV7-6
J gene: TRBJ2-7
CDR3 protein: CASRPGQGVGEQYF
CDR3 DNA: TGTGCCAGCAGACCGGGACAGGGGGTAGGCGAGCAGTACTTC

clone size: -
D gene: -
V gene: TRBV10-2
J gene: TRBJ1-5
CDR3 protein: CASRVNSNQPQHF
CDR3 DNA: TGCGCCAGCAGGGTAAATAGCAATCAGCCCCAGCATTTT

clone size: -
D gene: -
V gene: TRBV10-1
J gene: TRBJ2-1
CDR3 protein: CASSDPGQGFREQFF
CDR3 DNA: TGCGCCAGCAGTGACCCGGGCCAGGGGTTTAGGGAGCAGTTCTTC

clone size: -
D gene: TRBD2
V gene: TRBV10-3
J gene: TRBJ2-5
CDR3 protein: CAISQAGQETQYF
CDR3 DNA: TGTGCCATTTCTCAAGCGGGGCAAGAGACCCAGTACTTC

clone size: -
D gene: -
V gene: TRBV27
J gene: TRBJ2-4
CDR3 protein: CASRGGFSAKNIQYF
CDR3 DNA: TGTGCCAGCAGGGGTGGGTTTTCAGCCAAAAACATTCAGTACTTC

clone size: -
D gene: -
V gene: TRBV7-8
J gene: TRBJ1-2
CDR3 protein: CASSWDGRYGYTF
CDR3 DNA: TGTGCCAGCAGCTGGGACGGCCGCTATGGCTACACCTTC

clone size: -
D gene: -
V gene: TRBV11-2
J gene: TRBJ2-7
CDR3 protein: CASSVAYRVNEQYF
CDR3 DNA: TGTGCCAGCAGCGTAGCGTACAGGGTCAACGAGCAGTACTTC

clone size: -
D gene: TRBD1
V gene: TRBV5-1
J gene: TRBJ2-7
CDR3 protein: CASSLPRVGSSGTGGTYEQYF
CDR3 DNA: TGCGCCAGCAGCCTCCCCCGCGTGGGAAGTTCCGGGACAGGGGGCACCTACGAGCAGTACTTC

clone size: -
D gene: -
V gene: TRBV5-8
J gene: TRBJ1-2
CDR3 protein: CASSGGHSYTF
CDR3 DNA: TGTGCCAGCAGCGGGGGACACAGCTACACCTTC

clone size: medium-sized
D gene: -
V gene: TRBV7-8
J gene: TRBJ2-5
CDR3 protein: CASSLRLGAKTQYF
CDR3 DNA: TGTGCCAGCAGCTTACGGTTGGGGGCCAAGACCCAGTACTTC

clone size: -
D gene: -
V gene: TRBV7-9
J gene: TRBJ2-5
CDR3 protein: CASSLAGSQETQYF
CDR3 DNA: TGTGCCAGCAGCTTAGCGGGAAGTCAAGAGACCCAGTACTTC

clone size: -
D gene: TRBD2
V gene: TRBV7-3
J gene: TRBJ2-3
CDR3 protein: CASSRTSGGKSTDTQYF
CDR3 DNA: TGTGCCAGCAGCCGGACTAGCGGGGGAAAGAGCACAGATACGCAGTATTTT

clone size: few
D gene: TRBD1
V gene: TRBV13
J gene: TRBJ1-5
CDR3 protein: CASSLRQGANNQPQHF
CDR3 DNA: TGTGCCAGCAGCTTAAGACAGGGGGCGAACAATCAGCCCCAGCATTTT

clone size: -
D gene: TRBD1
V gene: TRBV9
J gene: TRBJ1-4
CDR3 protein: CASSPDRGRSTGKLFF
CDR3 DNA: TGTGCCAGCAGCCCCGACAGGGGACGGTCGACAGGAAAACTGTTTTTT

clone size: -
D gene: -
V gene: TRBV2
J gene: TRBJ2-7
CDR3 protein: CASSAALTYEQYF
CDR3 DNA: TGTGCCAGCAGTGCGGCACTTACCTACGAGCAGTACTTC

clone size: -
D gene: TRBD1
V gene: TRBV19
J gene: TRBJ1-5
CDR3 protein: CASSVGTGGGIKPQHF
CDR3 DNA: TGTGCCAGTAGTGTGGGGACAGGGGGAGGAATCAAACCCCAGCATTTT

clone size: -
D gene: TRBD1
V gene: TRBV2
J gene: TRBJ2-3
CDR3 protein: CASPSGGTDTQYF
CDR3 DNA: TGTGCCAGCCCCTCAGGGGGTACAGATACGCAGTATTTT

clone size: -
D gene: -
V gene: TRBV4-1
J gene: TRBJ2-3
CDR3 protein: CASSQGTAASTDTQYF
CDR3 DNA: TGCGCCAGCAGCCAAGGGACCGCCGCTAGCACAGATACGCAGTATTTT

clone size: -
D gene: -
V gene: TRBV19
J gene: TRBJ1-2
CDR3 protein: CASSIPTVDGAYGYTF
CDR3 DNA: TGTGCCAGTAGTATTCCCACGGTCGACGGGGCCTATGGCTACACCTTC

clone size: few
D gene: -
V gene: TRBV2
J gene: TRBJ1-4
CDR3 protein: CASNGQTKLFF
CDR3 DNA: TGTGCCAGCAACGGACAGACAAAACTGTTTTTT

clone size: few
D gene: -
V gene: TRBV4-1
J gene: TRBJ1-1
CDR3 protein: CASSQGVQDGTEAFF
CDR3 DNA: TGCGCCAGCAGCCAAGGAGTTCAGGACGGGACTGAAGCTTTCTTT

clone size: -
D gene: -
V gene: TRBV5-8
J gene: TRBJ2-3
CDR3 protein: CASSLKTSPGYTDTQYF
CDR3 DNA: TGTGCCAGCAGCCTTAAGACATCCCCAGGGTATACAGATACGCAGTATTTT

clone size: few
D gene: -
V gene: TRBV4-2
J gene: TRBJ2-5
CDR3 protein: CASSQDNGDMYQETQYF
CDR3 DNA: TGTGCCAGCAGCCAAGATAACGGGGACATGTACCAAGAGACCCAGTACTTC

clone size: few
D gene: TRBD2
V gene: TRBV4-2
J gene: TRBJ2-3
CDR3 protein: CASSQEGPTSGITDTQYF
CDR3 DNA: TGTGCCAGCAGCCAGGAAGGCCCCACTAGCGGGATCACAGATACGCAGTATTTT

clone size: -
D gene: TRBD2
V gene: TRBV5-1
J gene: TRBJ2-1
CDR3 protein: CASSLVGGGRPYNEQFF
CDR3 DNA: TGCGCCAGCAGCTTGGTCGGCGGGGGGCGACCCTACAATGAGCAGTTCTTC

clone size: -
D gene: -
V gene: TRBV11-1
J gene: TRBJ2-7
CDR3 protein: CASSLVATGWDAYEQYF
CDR3 DNA: TGTGCCAGCAGCTTAGTAGCTACAGGGTGGGACGCCTACGAGCAGTACTTC

clone size: -
D gene: TRBD1
V gene: TRBV5-1
J gene: TRBJ1-2
CDR3 protein: CASSPRDSREGYTF
CDR3 DNA: TGCGCCAGCAGCCCGAGGGACAGTAGGGAGGGCTACACCTTC

clone size: few
D gene: TRBD1
V gene: TRBV5-8
J gene: TRBJ1-4
CDR3 protein: CASSPYGTGDEKLFF
CDR3 DNA: TGTGCCAGCAGCCCCTATGGGACAGGGGATGAAAAACTGTTTTTT

clone size: few
D gene: -
V gene: TRBV7-2
J gene: TRBJ1-4
CDR3 protein: CASSLVADEKLFF
CDR3 DNA: TGTGCCAGCAGCTTAGTCGCAGATGAAAAACTGTTTTTT

clone size: -
D gene: -
V gene: TRBV5-1
J gene: TRBJ2-3
CDR3 protein: CASSLGLASNTQYF
CDR3 DNA: TGCGCCAGCAGCTTGGGGCTAGCAAGTAATACGCAGTATTTT

clone size: few
D gene: TRBD1
V gene: TRBV5-1
J gene: TRBJ2-2
CDR3 protein: CASSATGGHTGELFF
CDR3 DNA: TGCGCCAGCAGCGCAACAGGGGGGCACACCGGGGAGCTGTTTTTT

clone size: -
D gene: -
V gene: TRBV30
J gene: TRBJ2-7
CDR3 protein: CAWSVISYEQYF
CDR3 DNA: TGTGCCTGGAGTGTCATCTCCTACGAGCAGTACTTC

clone size: once
D gene: -
V gene: TRBV7-9
J gene: TRBJ2-1
CDR3 protein: CASSLTSSLDLQFF
CDR3 DNA: TGTGCCAGCAGCTTGACTAGTAGCTTAGATCTTCAGTTCTTC

clone size: -
D gene: TRBD1
V gene: TRBV7-8
J gene: TRBJ2-3
CDR3 protein: CASTYGTGVRDTQYF
CDR3 DNA: TGTGCCAGCACCTATGGGACAGGGGTAAGAGATACGCAGTATTTT

clone size: -
D gene: -
V gene: TRBV4-1
J gene: TRBJ2-3
CDR3 protein: CASSLGGSITQYF
CDR3 DNA: TGCGCCAGCAGCCTGGGGGGATCAATTACGCAGTATTTT

clone size: -
D gene: TRBD1
V gene: TRBV6-1
J gene: TRBJ2-7
CDR3 protein: CASRPFRTGHYEQYF
CDR3 DNA: TGTGCCAGCAGACCGTTTCGGACAGGCCACTACGAGCAGTACTTC

clone size: -
D gene: -
V gene: TRBV4-1
J gene: TRBJ1-1
CDR3 protein: CASSHRTVVGNTEAFF
CDR3 DNA: TGCGCCAGCAGCCATAGGACAGTAGTAGGGAACACTGAAGCTTTCTTT

clone size: once
D gene: -
V gene: TRBV29-1
J gene: TRBJ2-5
CDR3 protein: CSYAGETQYF
CDR3 DNA: TGCAGCTACGCGGGGGAGACCCAGTACTTC

clone size: -
D gene: TRBD1
V gene: TRBV5-1
J gene: TRBJ1-4
CDR3 protein: CASSSGTGGEKLFF
CDR3 DNA: TGCGCCAGCAGCTCCGGGACAGGGGGAGAAAAACTGTTTTTT

clone size: -
D gene: -
V gene: TRBV5-1
J gene: TRBJ1-2
CDR3 protein: CASSLTYRDNYGYTF
CDR3 DNA: TGCGCCAGCAGCTTGACGTATAGGGATAACTATGGCTACACCTTC

clone size: few
D gene: -
V gene: TRBV2
J gene: TRBJ1-1
CDR3 protein: CASDRGGAREAFF
CDR3 DNA: TGTGCCAGCGACCGCGGGGGGGCGCGTGAAGCTTTCTTT

clone size: -
D gene: TRBD1
V gene: TRBV5-6
J gene: TRBJ1-5
CDR3 protein: CASSYYRGSSNQPQHF
CDR3 DNA: TGTGCCAGCAGCTATTACAGGGGGAGTAGCAATCAGCCCCAGCATTTT

clone size: -
D gene: -
V gene: TRBV15
J gene: TRBJ1-3
CDR3 protein: CATSNRSSGNTIYF
CDR3 DNA: TGTGCCACCAGCAACAGGTCCTCTGGAAACACCATATATTTT

clone size: -
D gene: TRBD1
V gene: TRBV18
J gene: TRBJ2-7
CDR3 protein: CASSPGTGGDEQYF
CDR3 DNA: TGTGCCAGCTCACCAGGGACAGGGGGTGACGAGCAGTACTTC

clone size: -
D gene: -
V gene: TRBV7-9
J gene: TRBJ1-4
CDR3 protein: CASSLLTATNEKLFF
CDR3 DNA: TGTGCCAGCAGCTTGTTGACTGCAACTAATGAAAAACTGTTTTTT